One sample yielded the 20 T cell receptor beta chains listed below, sequenced in a study of technical replicates of blood from a few donors. Profiled with immunoSEQ multiplex PCR; TCRdb holds only in-frame clones, not every one. In the table there are about 83,000 clones, around 90% of which are singletons. The sequenced sample was T cells isolated from PBMCs. These receptors were obtained from a human donor in good health.

The CDR3 DNA reads TGTGCCAGCAGTAAGACGCAACAGGGCTACGAGCAGTACTTC. Translating gives CASSKTQQGYEQYF. The chain links TRBV6-1 to TRBJ2-7; possibly TRBD1 for D (6 bases). This CDR3 has 14 residues. Germline values: CDR1 MNHNS, CDR2 SASEGT. V was shortened by 5 bases and J by 3 bases, with 14 bases between the two germline ends.

This sequence joins TRBV6-1 and TRBJ2-7; TRBD1 agrees at 7 bases. The CDR3 extends over 13 amino acids. Germline V CDR1 and CDR2: MNHNS, SASEGT. With V trimmed by 6 bases and J by 2 bases, 4 bases remained unmatched. The CDR3: CASRSTGTYEQYF. The CDR3 nucleotides are TGTGCCAGCAGATCGACAGGGACCTACGAGCAGTACTTC.

This clone appeared once. The rearrangement links TRBV6-1 to TRBJ1-2; D is unresolved. This CDR3 is built from 13 residues. Between the trimmed V and J ends, which lost 10 bases and 0 bases, there was a span of 12 bases. CDR1 and CDR2 from the germline V gene are MNHNS and SASEGT. The CDR3 DNA reads as TGTGCCACCCTAACCCTTGCTAACTATGGCTACACCTTC. This sequence encodes CATLTLANYGYTF.

This clone was recorded once. This chain joins TRBV6-1 and TRBJ2-7; possibly TRBD1 for D (6 bases). The germline V gene encodes CDR1 MNHNS and CDR2 SASEGT. The CDR3 is 12 residues long. V dropped 4 bases and J dropped 2 bases, with 6 bases sitting between them. As DNA, the CDR3 is TGTGCCAGCAGTGGGGACACCTACGAGCAGTACTTC. This encodes CASSGDTYEQYF.

This chain joins TRBV9 and TRBJ1-4; D is uncertain. The germline V and J ends were trimmed by 6 bases and 5 bases, with 14 bases remaining between them. The CDR3 covers 14 residues. Germline CDR1 and CDR2: SGDLS and YYNGEE. CDR3 in amino acids: CASTPLGTNEKLFF. CDR3 coding DNA: TGTGCCAGCACCCCGCTCGGTACGAATGAAAAACTGTTTTTT. Supplemented by reference TRBV9 and TRBJ1-4, the full variable domain reads DSGVTQTPKHLITATGQRVTLRCSPRSGDLSVYWYQQSLDQGLQFLIQYYNGEERAKGNILERFSAQQFPDLHSELNLSSLELGDSALYFCASTPLGTNEKLFFGSGTQLSVL.

V usage is TRBV4-1 and J usage is TRBJ2-5; D perhaps matches TRBD2 (5 bases). Germline CDR1 is MGHRA and CDR2 is YSYEKL. The CDR3 covers 13 residues. The V gene lost 1 base and the J gene lost 2 bases, with 5 bases spanning the gap. The CDR3 spells CASSQGTQETQYF. The CDR3 DNA follows: TGCGCCAGCAGCCAAGGGACTCAAGAGACCCAGTACTTC.

The chain carries TRBV2 and TRBJ2-7; TRBD1 might be the D (5 bases). The CDR3 is 13 residues long. Deletions cut 2 bases from V and 4 bases from J, with 9 bases between. Germline CDR1 reads SNHLY; CDR2 reads FYNNEI. CDR3 residues: CASSERQIYEQYF. CDR3 nucleotides: TGTGCCAGCAGTGAACGACAGATATACGAGCAGTACTTC.

The chain uses TRBV6-5 and TRBJ1-6; 9 nucleotides line up with TRBD1. Germline V gene data show CDR1 as MNHEY and CDR2 as SVGAGI. CDR3 length: 15 residues. J was trimmed by 6 bases and V by 2 bases; bases with no gene match: 2. The CDR3 is CASSYRDRVNSPLHF. For the CDR3, the DNA is TGTGCCAGCAGTTACCGGGACAGGGTTAATTCACCCCTCCACTTT.

This chain connects TRBV9 to TRBJ1-2; 10 positions agree with TRBD1. The germline gives CDR1 SGDLS, CDR2 YYNGEE. V was clipped by 4 bases and J by 4 bases; unmatched bases: 7. CDR3 length equals 15 residues. The DNA of the CDR3 is TGTGCCAGCAGCTCAGGGACAGGGGATAGCTATGGCTACACCTTC. This translates into CASSSGTGDSYGYTF. The full variable domain, rest sourced from reference TRBV9 and TRBJ1-2, is DSGVTQTPKHLITATGQRVTLRCSPRSGDLSVYWYQQSLDQGLQFLIQYYNGEERAKGNILERFSAQQFPDLHSELNLSSLELGDSALYFCASSSGTGDSYGYTFGSGTRLTVV.

This chain uses TRBV7-9 with TRBJ1-1; the match to TRBD1 covers 7 bases. Germline assignment: CDR1 SEHNR and CDR2 FQNEAQ (reference sequence). This CDR3 spans 18 amino acids. V shed 4 bases and J 3 bases; nucleotides not matched to a gene: 17. CDR3 coding DNA: TGTGCCAGCAGCTCGAAAAGCCCGACAGGGCTGTGGTACACTGAAGCTTTCTTT. This translates into CASSSKSPTGLWYTEAFF.

The V call is TRBV28, the J call TRBJ2-7; D call uncertain. The CDR3 is 10 amino acids. Germline V gene lookup returns CDR1 MDHEN and CDR2 SYDVKM. The germline V and J ends were trimmed by 7 bases and 3 bases, with 4 bases remaining between them. CDR3 bases: TGTGCCAGCACCAACTACGAGCAGTACTTC. Amino acid sequence: CASTNYEQYF.

This clone occurred once. V usage is TRBV28 and J usage is TRBJ2-1; the match to TRBD1 covers 8 bases. Trimming at V came to 3 bases and at J to 9 bases, leaving 13 bases not matched to a gene. From germline, CDR1 is MDHEN and CDR2 SYDVKM. This CDR3 region has 16 residues. CDR3 residues: CASSLFTAGGIIEQFF. DNA of the CDR3: TGTGCCAGCAGTTTGTTTACCGCAGGGGGCATCATTGAGCAGTTCTTC.

This CDR3 is CASSPQADTIYF. The CDR3 coding sequence is TGTGCCAGCAGCCCACAGGCAGACACCATATATTTT. The gene calls are TRBV9 and TRBJ1-3; possibly TRBD1 for D (5 bases). The V gene's germline CDR1 is SGDLS and CDR2 YYNGEE. V gave up 4 bases and J gave up 8 bases, with 10 bases separating them. The CDR3 has 12 amino acids.

The genes are TRBV4-1 and TRBJ1-1; D is ambiguous. This CDR3 spans 15 amino acids. Trimming stripped 3 bases from V and 0 bases from J, with 11 bases between. Germline CDR1 is MGHRA and CDR2 is YSYEKL. CDR3 sequence: CASSQSNAMNTEAFF. As DNA, the CDR3 is TGCGCCAGCAGCCAGAGTAACGCCATGAACACTGAAGCTTTCTTT.

This chain uses TRBV5-1 with TRBJ1-2; 12 bases match TRBD1. CDR1 and CDR2 from the germline V gene are SGHRS and YFSETQ. With 3 bases clipped from V and 3 bases from J, the junction kept 6 bases outside the gene matches. This CDR3 has 16 residues. In DNA form, the CDR3 reads TGCGCCAGCAGCTCCATCCGGGACAGGGGGCACTATGGCTACACCTTC. This sequence encodes CASSSIRDRGHYGYTF.

The chain uses TRBV6-1 and TRBJ1-2, with 8 bases that match TRBD1. With 2 bases clipped from V and 6 bases from J, the junction kept 5 bases outside the gene matches. The CDR3 consists of 14 residues. Germline CDR1 MNHNS, CDR2 SASEGT. For the CDR3, the DNA is TGTGCCAGCAGTGAAAACTGGACAGGGAATGGCTACACCTTC. Residues: CASSENWTGNGYTF.

This chain links TRBV6-1 with TRBJ2-5; possible D gene TRBD1, 5 bases. This CDR3 region has 15 residues. Trimming pared 1 base from V and 4 bases from J, leaving 13 bases between. Germline V gene sequence: CDR1 MNHNS, CDR2 SASEGT. The CDR3 here is CASSEGGWVVETQYF. The DNA of the CDR3 is TGTGCCAGCAGTGAAGGGGGCTGGGTTGTAGAGACCCAGTACTTC.

The chain is built from TRBV4-1 and TRBJ2-7; D might be TRBD1 (6 bases). The CDR3 extends over 15 amino acids. Germline CDR1 and CDR2: MGHRA and YSYEKL. V lost 4 bases and J 2 bases, leaving 15 bases between the germline ends. As DNA, the CDR3 is TGCGCCAGCAGCCCAATCTCGGACAGAGCCTACGAGCAGTACTTC. This sequence encodes CASSPISDRAYEQYF.

As concerns this clone: The junction departs from the called germline gene at one end, perhaps through a read error. The J gene is TRBJ2-7, the V gene TRBV7-7; D unresolved. Germline V gene lookup returns CDR1 SSHAT and CDR2 FNYEAQ (reference sequence). This CDR3 comprises 13 residues. The CDR3: CASSSSPGYEQYF. CDR3 nucleotide sequence: TGTGCTAGCAGCTCCTCCCCCGGGTACGAGCAGTACTTC.

The chain is built from TRBV11-1 and TRBJ2-3, with 9 bases fitting TRBD1. CDR1 is SGHAT and CDR2 is FQDESV in the germline V gene (reference sequence). J lost 5 bases, V lost 5 bases, and 11 bases had no gene match. The CDR3 has 16 residues. The CDR3 bases are TGTGCCAGCAGCCAACGACGACGACAGGGGGGAGATACGCAGTATTTT. Residues: CASSQRRRQGGDTQYF.